A single sample is the source of the 27 T cell receptor beta chains below, sequenced in a study of Graves' ophthalmopathy and Graves' hyperthyroidism. CDR3 regions of TCR beta were amplified from RNA transcripts. In the first round, RT-PCR was carried out with HTBI primers, and a multiplex PCR formed the second round. TCRdb analysed the multiplex PCR reads with MiXCR anew, one entry per CDR3 protein. The table includes 400,000 to 500,000 distinct CDR3 sequences, 20% to 25% detected once. The sequenced material came from peripheral blood. The receptor set was obtained from a woman under 30 with stable Graves' hyperthyroidism.

This clonotype was recorded at least ten times. The chain combines TRBV15 with TRBJ1-1; D might be TRBD1 (6 bases). Per the germline V gene, CDR1 is LNHNV and CDR2 is YYDKDF (reference sequence). The V end lost 7 bases, the J end lost 3 bases, and 18 bases lay between the germline ends. The CDR3 totals 15 residues. Here the CDR3 DNA reads TGTGCCACCACCGGAGGGGGAGGAAAGCACACTGAAGCTTTCTTT. This translates into CATTGGGGKHTEAFF.

This clonotype has ten or more counts. Possible read error: a much larger clone is one base away. The CDR3 ends on some other residue instead of the conserved phenylalanine or tryptophan, so this is likely a read error. The chain recombines TRBV6-2 or TRBV6-3 with TRBJ2-7, with D perhaps matching TRBD1 or TRBD2 (5 bases each). From germline, CDR1 is MNHEY and CDR2 SVGEGT. Deletions cut 6 bases from V and 6 bases from J, with 24 bases between. The CDR3 length is 16 residues. The CDR3 DNA reads TGTGCCAGCAGCAAATGGTCGGGACGGGCTCGTCGCGAGCAGTACCTC. Its protein product is CASSKWSGRARREQYL.

This clonotype was found once. A read error may account for a junction end that differs from germline. The V call is TRBV20-1, the J call TRBJ2-5; tentative D call: TRBD1 (6 bases). Germline CDR1 DFQATT, CDR2 SNEGSKA (reference sequence). The CDR3 has 11 residues. The CDR3 DNA follows: TGTAGTGGGGCCAGGGGAGAGACCCAGTACTTC. Encoded protein: CSGARGETQYF.

This clonotype occurred many times. The CDR3 DNA follows: TGTGCCACCAGCAGTATTAGGGGGCGCTTAGAGACCCAGTACTTC. Translating gives CATSSIRGRLETQYF. V and J are TRBV15 and TRBJ2-5, with 7 bases matching TRBD1. The length of the CDR3 is 15 residues. CDR1 is LNHNV, CDR2 YYDKDF, per germline (reference sequence). Trimming took 3 bases from V and 4 from J; bases not matched to a gene: 8.

This clonotype was recorded many times. The chain carries TRBV9 and TRBJ1-1; 8 positions agree with TRBD1. The CDR3 has 18 amino acids. Germline V gene sequence: CDR1 SGDLS, CDR2 YYNGEE. The V and J ends lost 0 bases and 2 bases, in that order; junction bases with no gene match: 12. CDR3 coding DNA: TGTGCCAGCAGCGTAGCTCCTGAGACAGGGGTTGGCAACACTGAAGCTTTCTTT. It encodes CASSVAPETGVGNTEAFF.

To note about this clonotype: Given the absence of the conserved phenylalanine or tryptophan at the CDR3 end, a read error is likely. J is TRBJ2-5 and V is TRBV6-4; either TRBD1 or TRBD2 may supply D (5 bases each). The CDR3 runs 15 residues. V shed 0 bases and J shed 5 bases, with 13 bases lying between them. Per the germline V gene, CDR1 is MRHNA and CDR2 is SNTAGT. The CDR3 here is CASSDSQGGSETQYL. The CDR3 coding sequence is TGTGCCAGCAGTGACTCGCAGGGCGGGTCGGAGACCCAGTACCTC.

Ten or more counts support this clonotype. The chain joins TRBV18 to TRBJ1-1, with D possibly being TRBD1 (5 bases). The V and J ends lost 0 bases and 5 bases respectively, with 13 bases between them. The CDR3 runs 15 residues. Germline CDR1 is KGHSH and CDR2 is LQKENI. The CDR3 region has the DNA TGTGCCAGCTCACCACCGAACGGGGGGGGGACTGAAGCTTTCTTT. Translating gives CASSPPNGGGTEAFF. Supplemented by reference TRBV18 and TRBJ1-1, the full variable domain reads NAGVMQNPRHLVRRRGQEARLRCSPMKGHSHVYWYRQLPEEGLKFMVYLQKENIIDESGMPKERFSAEFPKEGPSILRIQQVVRGDSAAYFCASSPPNGGGTEAFFGQGTRLTVV.

This clonotype appeared many times. The rearrangement uses TRBV28 and TRBJ1-6; D perhaps matches TRBD1 (6 bases). Germline CDR1 MDHEN, CDR2 SYDVKM. CDR3 size: 16 residues. The V end lost 6 bases, the J end lost 0 bases, and 12 bases lay between the germline ends. In nucleotides, the CDR3 is TGTGCCAGCAGCCAGGGGCCAAGCTCCTATAATTCACCCCTCCACTTT. Encoded protein: CASSQGPSSYNSPLHF.

Ten or more counts support this clonotype. In DNA, the CDR3 is TGTGCCAGCAGCTACCACGGACAGGTCCACGAGCAGTACTTC. Amino acids: CASSYHGQVHEQYF. The rearrangement uses TRBV7-2 and TRBJ2-7; TRBD1 matches at 7 bases. Looked up from germline, CDR1 is SGHTA and CDR2 is FQGNSA. Unmatched junction bases numbered 8, after V lost 4 bases and J lost 5 bases. CDR3 length equals 14 residues.

This chain links TRBV27 with TRBJ1-2; no firm D call. The germline V gene has CDR1 MNHEY and CDR2 SMNVEV (reference sequence). The CDR3 is 11 amino acids. V was shortened by 6 bases and J by 3 bases, with 5 bases between the two germline ends. This chain's CDR3 is CASRDDYGYTF. DNA for the CDR3: TGTGCCAGCAGGGACGACTATGGCTACACCTTC.

Ten or more counts support this clonotype. A clone one base away is much larger, so this may be a read error. The gene calls are TRBV2 and TRBJ2-7; 9 bases line up with TRBD1. This CDR3 spans 13 amino acids. Per germline, CDR1 SNHLY and CDR2 FYNNEI. V lost 7 bases and J lost 3; bases outside the gene matches: 4. This chain's CDR3 is CASTRDRVYEQYF. CDR3 coding DNA: TGTGCCAGCACCCGGGACAGGGTCTACGAGCAGTACTTC.

This clonotype was seen ten or more times. The chain carries TRBV2 and TRBJ1-1, with a weak D call TRBD1 (5 bases). V gave up 6 bases and J gave up 4 bases, with 15 bases separating them. CDR1 is SNHLY and CDR2 is FYNNEI in the germline V gene. CDR3 size: 14 residues. The DNA for the CDR3 is TGTGCCAGCAGGGAGGTAGGGGTTGGCACTGAAGCTTTCTTT. Encoded protein: CASREVGVGTEAFF.

This clonotype was counted only a few times. Given a much more abundant clone one base away, this may be a read error. The chain uses TRBV27 and TRBJ1-2, with D possibly being TRBD1 (6 bases). Per germline, CDR1 MNHEY and CDR2 SMNVEV (reference sequence). This CDR3 contains 14 residues. CDR3 in amino acids: CSSSKDRHNYGYTF. The CDR3 DNA sequence: TGTTCCAGCAGTAAGGACAGACATAACTATGGCTACACCTTC.

The table lists this clonotype with many counts. The chain combines TRBV10-3 with TRBJ2-5, with 9 bases aligning to TRBD2. Germline values: CDR1 ENHRY, CDR2 SYGVKD. This CDR3 region has 18 residues. J lost 1 base, V lost 10 bases, and 19 bases had no gene match. Here the CDR3 DNA reads TGTGCCACAGGCCCGGGTGGCGGGAGGGCCCGAGGCCAAGAGACCCAGTACTTC. Protein: CATGPGGGRARGQETQYF.

The CDR3 DNA reads TGTGCCAGTAGGGACATGGAAACGGGTGGCTACACCTTC. It yields the protein CASRDMETGGYTF. The chain is built from TRBV19 and TRBJ1-2; a weak D match, TRBD1 (5 bases). Germline V gene data show CDR1 as LNHDA and CDR2 as SQIVND (reference sequence). V lost 6 bases to trimming and J lost 7 bases, with 15 bases between them. The CDR3 totals 13 residues. Full variable domain (rest looked up from reference TRBV19 and TRBJ1-2): DGGITQSPKYLFRKEGQNVTLSCEQNLNHDAMYWYRQDPGQGLRLIYYSQIVNDFQKGDIAEGYSVSREKKESFPLTVTSAQKNPTAFYLCASRDMETGGYTFGSGTRLTVV.

This clonotype was seen repeatedly, ten times or more. The chain employs TRBV20-1 and TRBJ1-2, with unresolved D. The CDR3 extends over 15 amino acids. The germline V and J ends were trimmed by 0 bases and 0 bases, with 11 bases remaining between them. Germline-derived CDR1 and CDR2 are DFQATT and SNEGSKA (reference sequence). Written as DNA, the CDR3 is TGCAGTGCTAGAGACCAGGACTTTACTAACTATGGCTACACCTTC. Translated, it gives CSARDQDFTNYGYTF.

There are a few counts of this clonotype. This CDR3 reads CASSHVRECAKNIQYF. The CDR3 region has the DNA TGTGCCAGTAGTCACGTCCGGGAATGTGCCAAAAACATTCAGTACTTC. The chain combines TRBV19 with TRBJ2-4, with TRBD2 as a possible D gene (5 bases). V lost 5 bases and J lost 1, with 15 bases in between. Germline V CDR1 and CDR2: LNHDA, SQIVND (reference sequence). The CDR3 totals 16 residues. The full variable domain, with the rest looked up from reference TRBV19 and TRBJ2-4, is DGGITQSPKYLFRKEGQNVTLSCEQNLNHDAMYWYRQDPGQGLRLIYYSQIVNDFQKGDIAEGYSVSREKKESFPLTVTSAQKNPTAFYLCASSHVRECAKNIQYFGAGTRLSVL.

Many counts were recorded for this clonotype. The chain couples TRBV5-1 to TRBJ2-2, with unresolved D. This CDR3 region has 14 residues. Trimming cost V 4 bases and J 0 bases, with 7 bases left between them. In germline, CDR1 is SGHRS, CDR2 YFSETQ. CDR3 loop: CASSREANTGELFF. The CDR3, as DNA: TGCGCCAGCAGCCGTGAAGCGAACACCGGGGAGCTGTTTTTT.

This clonotype was recorded many times. The V and J genes are TRBV20-1 and TRBJ1-1; D uncertain. This CDR3 has 14 residues. V was shortened by 1 base and J by 0 bases, with 9 bases between the two germline ends. The germline V gene has CDR1 DFQATT and CDR2 SNEGSKA (reference sequence). The CDR3 region has the DNA TGCAGTGCTAGAGTCACCGGGATGAACACTGAAGCTTTCTTT. It yields the protein CSARVTGMNTEAFF.

Concerning this clonotype itself: A much larger clone sits a single nucleotide away, making a read error possible. The chain links TRBV4-2 to TRBJ1-1; 10 bases map to TRBD1. Germline loops: CDR1 LGHNA, CDR2 YNFKEQ. J gave up 5 bases and V 7 bases, and 7 bases lay outside the gene matches. The CDR3 has 14 amino acids. CDR3 region: CASNKKDRGTEAFF. The DNA for the CDR3 is TGTGCCAGCAACAAAAAGGACAGGGGGACTGAAGCTTTCTTT.

In this sample, this clonotype turned up many times. This chain joins TRBV5-1 and TRBJ2-7; D remains ambiguous. V gave up 0 bases and J gave up 3 bases, with 13 bases separating them. This CDR3 contains 15 residues. From germline, CDR1 is SGHRS and CDR2 YFSETQ. The chain's CDR3 is CASSLEGLPGYEQYF. The CDR3 nucleotides read TGCGCCAGCAGCTTGGAGGGATTGCCTGGCTACGAGCAGTACTTC.

This clonotype was observed at least ten times. V is TRBV10-3 and J is TRBJ2-4; 11 nucleotides match TRBD2. CDR3 length: 14 amino acids. J was trimmed by 5 bases and V by 4 bases; bases with no gene match: 1. Germline V CDR1 and CDR2: ENHRY, SYGVKD. CDR3 DNA: TGTGCCATCAGTGCACTAGCGGGAGAAAACATTCAGTACTTC. Protein sequence: CAISALAGENIQYF.

This chain uses TRBV20-1 with TRBJ1-1; the match to TRBD1 covers 8 bases. The V segment lost 3 bases and the J segment 5 bases; nucleotides outside the gene matches: 8. In germline, CDR1 is DFQATT, CDR2 SNEGSKA (reference sequence). This CDR3 region has 14 residues. In DNA, the CDR3 is TGCAGTGCTAGCCAGGGGGCAAGGGGGACTGAAGCTTTCTTT. It translates to CSASQGARGTEAFF.

V gene TRBV6-1 combines with J gene TRBJ2-2; 11 positions match TRBD2. Germline V lookup: CDR1 MNHNS, CDR2 SASEGT. This CDR3 is 15 amino acids long. V was clipped by 6 bases and J by 3 bases; unmatched bases: 3. The chain's CDR3 is CASSVAGGHTGELFF. In nucleotides, the CDR3 is TGTGCCAGCAGCGTAGCGGGAGGGCACACCGGGGAGCTGTTTTTT.

This clonotype was detected many times. The J gene is TRBJ1-5, the V gene TRBV7-2; no reliable D call. The length of the CDR3 is 15 residues. The V gene's germline CDR1 is SGHTA and CDR2 FQGNSA. Trimming stripped 5 bases from V and 1 base from J, with 12 bases between. The CDR3 spells CASSHDGGSNQPQHF. In nucleotides, the CDR3 is TGTGCCAGCAGCCATGACGGTGGGAGCAATCAGCCCCAGCATTTT.

This clonotype appeared many times. The chain has TRBV30 and TRBJ1-3; D may be TRBD1 (5 bases). The CDR3 extends over 14 amino acids. Germline V gene sequence: CDR1 GTSNPN, CDR2 SVGIG (reference sequence). V gave up 2 bases and J gave up 7 bases, with 15 bases separating them. The CDR3 bases are TGTGCCTGGAGTAGGCCAGGGCAAGTCAACACCATATATTTT. Protein product: CAWSRPGQVNTIYF.

This clonotype was counted many times. The chain uses TRBV12-3 or TRBV12-4 and TRBJ1-2; 8 bases are shared with TRBD1. The J segment lost 4 bases and the V segment lost 3 bases, leaving 7 bases of the junction unmatched. This CDR3 is built from 15 residues. CDR3 sequence reads: CASSFRFGTGYGYTF. Written as DNA, the CDR3 is TGTGCCAGCAGTTTTAGGTTTGGGACAGGCTATGGCTACACCTTC.